A few counts support the clone carrying this TCR beta chain. This entry is derived from a study of T-cell reconstitution after alpha-beta-depleted transplantation in children. Germline lookup yields CDR1 SEHNR and CDR2 FQNEAQ (reference sequence). The CDR3 runs to 15 residues. V lost 4 bases, J lost 9 bases, and 5 bases stayed unmatched. This sample's TCRbeta library carried unique molecular identifier barcodes. TCRdb processed the PCR reads anew with MiXCR; each CDR3 protein has one entry. The table includes 900,000 or so distinct CDR3 sequences, approximately 15% detected once. The specimen comprised PBMCs, mostly from graft donor cells, sampled 360 days after TCRalphabeta/CD19-depleted stem cell transplant. This TCR was sampled from a male patient younger than 18 who had a stem cell transplant for acute lymphoblastic leukemia, so the T cells may come from the graft donor. The genes are TRBV7-9 and TRBJ2-1; the match to TRBD2 covers 14 bases. CDR3 region: CASSSWTSGRSEQFF. For the CDR3, the DNA is TGTGCCAGCAGCTCGTGGACTAGCGGGAGGTCTGAGCAGTTCTTC.